This is a list of T cell receptor beta chains from one sample in a study of T-cell memory formation after mild COVID-19. TCRdb itself ran the 5' RACE reads through MiXCR, one entry per CDR3 protein. The sample lists 29,000 or so distinct CDR3 sequences, roughly a sixth occurring once. Sequencing was performed on PBMCs or a T cell subset sorted from them (not recorded which). The receptors here all came from an adult who had mild COVID-19 (a few samples of this study predate the infection). Cell type and time point are not known. Each CDR3 is given with its conserved first and last residue. Each record gives: D gene, clone size, J gene, V gene, CDR3 protein, CDR3 DNA. A D gene is named only where the DNA matches it firmly. Clone size is not always given. Where it is, it says once, few, many or a class for expanded clones.

NA	many	TRBJ1-6	TRBV6-5	CASSLMRDSPLHF	TGTGCCAGCAGTCTCATGAGAGATTCACCCCTCCACTTT
TRBD1	many	TRBJ1-2	TRBV7-9	CASSLGQGGYGYTF	TGTGCCAGCAGCTTGGGACAGGGAGGCTATGGCTACACCTTC
NA	NA	TRBJ2-5	TRBV5-6	CASSVWIQVGQTQYF	TGTGCCAGCAGCGTATGGATCCAGGTGGGACAGACCCAGTACTTC
NA	many	TRBJ2-1	TRBV7-2	CASSRQGGAGYNEQFF	TGTGCCAGCAGCCGTCAGGGGGGGGCGGGGTACAATGAGCAGTTCTTC
TRBD1	NA	TRBJ1-5	TRBV11-2	CASSFGTGNQPQHF	TGTGCCAGCAGCTTCGGGACAGGCAATCAGCCCCAGCATTTT
NA	few	TRBJ2-2	TRBV6-6	CASSYFGGPIGELFF	TGTGCCAGCAGTTACTTCGGGGGTCCAATCGGGGAGCTGTTTTTT
NA	many	TRBJ1-1	TRBV5-1	CASSPEGRAATEAFF	TGCGCCAGCAGCCCGGAGGGGAGGGCAGCGACCGAAGCTTTCTTT
NA	many	TRBJ1-1	TRBV5-1	CASSSGASRGNTEAFF	TGCGCCAGCAGCTCCGGCGCGAGCCGGGGGAACACTGAAGCTTTCTTT
TRBD1	many	TRBJ1-2	TRBV7-8	CASSIQGVANYGYTF	TGTGCCAGCAGCATCCAGGGGGTCGCTAACTATGGCTACACCTTC
NA	many	TRBJ2-3	TRBV18	CASSPPSTDTQYF	TGTGCCAGCTCACCACCTAGCACAGATACGCAGTATTTT
NA	few	TRBJ1-2	TRBV7-2	CASSSQGRYGYTF	TGTGCCAGCAGCTCACAGGGTCGCTATGGCTACACCTTC
NA	many	TRBJ2-1	TRBV3-1	CASSQSGRAGASNEQFF	TGTGCCAGCAGCCAAAGTGGGAGGGCGGGGGCATCCAATGAGCAGTTCTTC
NA	many	TRBJ2-6	TRBV2	CASSEGGLTGANVLTF	TGTGCCAGCAGTGAGGGGGGGCTTACTGGGGCCAACGTCCTGACTTTC
NA	NA	TRBJ2-7	TRBV7-9	CASSLSPVGSYEQYF	TGTGCCAGCAGCTTGTCTCCGGTTGGCTCCTACGAGCAGTACTTC
NA	many	TRBJ2-1	TRBV9	CASSVHPGSSEQFF	TGTGCCAGCAGCGTTCACCCGGGTTCTAGTGAGCAGTTCTTC
NA	many	TRBJ2-6	TRBV10-3	CAISESKSPGPSDVLTF	TGTGCCATCAGTGAGTCGAAGTCGCCAGGCCCCTCGGACGTCCTGACTTTC
TRBD2	few	TRBJ2-1	TRBV10-3	CATEGTSGIGSSYNEQFF	TGTGCCACCGAGGGGACTAGCGGGATTGGGAGCTCCTACAATGAGCAGTTCTTC
NA	many	TRBJ1-4	TRBV20-1	CSARLGPLVSNEKLFF	TGCAGTGCGCGATTGGGGCCGCTTGTGTCTAATGAAAAACTGTTTTTT
TRBD1	many	TRBJ2-5	TRBV12-3/TRBV12-4	CASSFPGQGARETQYF	TGTGCCAGCAGTTTTCCCGGACAGGGGGCCAGGGAGACCCAGTACTTC
TRBD2	many	TRBJ2-2	TRBV9	CASSPLGGGASANTGELFF	TGTGCCAGCAGCCCTTTGGGCGGGGGGGCCTCGGCGAACACCGGGGAGCTGTTTTTT
TRBD1	many	TRBJ1-5	TRBV6-6	CASSAGTGGSQPQHF	TGTGCCAGCAGCGCCGGGACAGGGGGCAGCCAGCCCCAGCATTTT
TRBD1	many	TRBJ2-7	TRBV7-2	CASTPYRDSSEQYF	TGTGCCAGCACCCCATACCGGGACAGTAGCGAGCAGTACTTC
TRBD1	many	TRBJ1-2	TRBV12-3/TRBV12-4	CASSLYGTGGDYGYTF	TGTGCCAGCAGTTTGTACGGGACAGGGGGCGACTATGGCTACACCTTC
NA	NA	TRBJ2-1	TRBV21-1	CASSAPRGGGNNEQFF	TGTGCCAGCAGCGCGCCTCGGGGGGGAGGAAACAATGAGCAGTTCTTC
TRBD2	few	TRBJ2-2	TRBV7-6	CASRLAGGAGELFF	TGTGCCAGCAGGCTAGCGGGAGGGGCCGGGGAGCTGTTTTTT
NA	many	TRBJ2-6	TRBV7-2	CASSLGGSGANVLTF	TGTGCCAGCAGCTTAGGGGGCTCTGGGGCCAACGTCCTGACTTTC
NA	many	TRBJ1-5	TRBV7-9	CASSLAGQGSNQPQHF	TGTGCCAGCAGCTTAGCTGGTCAGGGTAGCAATCAGCCCCAGCATTTT
NA	NA	TRBJ1-3	TRBV12-3/TRBV12-4	CASSRDPRKMPGNTIYF	TGTGCCAGCAGCCGGGACCCCCGTAAGATGCCTGGAAACACCATATATTTT
TRBD1	NA	TRBJ1-5	TRBV3-1	CASSQDWPGGNQPQHF	TGTGCCAGCAGCCAAGATTGGCCAGGGGGGAATCAGCCCCAGCATTTT
NA	many	TRBJ2-1	TRBV29-1	CSVADREQFF	TGCAGCGTAGCAGACAGGGAGCAGTTCTTC
NA	many	TRBJ1-1	TRBV7-3	CASSVDSQNTEAFF	TGTGCCAGCAGCGTGGACAGCCAAAACACTGAAGCTTTCTTT
NA	many	TRBJ2-5	TRBV6-1	CASRGGTVQETQYF	TGTGCCAGCAGAGGAGGGACAGTCCAAGAGACCCAGTACTTC
NA	NA	TRBJ1-2	TRBV7-9	CASSAHSRSIYGYTF	TGTGCCAGCAGCGCACACAGTAGGTCGATCTATGGCTACACCTTC
TRBD1	few	TRBJ2-5	TRBV18	CASSPGQGARGETQYF	TGTGCCAGCTCGCCGGGACAGGGGGCGAGGGGAGAGACCCAGTACTTC
NA	NA	TRBJ2-1	TRBV5-1	CASSPTSPNEQFF	TGCGCCAGCAGCCCGACCTCCCCAAATGAGCAGTTCTTC